This T cell receptor beta chain was documented in a study of T-cell reconstitution after alpha-beta-depleted transplantation in children. This clonotype was observed many times. Its cognate antigen is unknown. Germline V gene data show CDR1 as SGHTA and CDR2 as FQGNSA. The CDR3 has 14 residues. Trimming removed 6 bases from V and 7 bases from J; junction bases left unmatched: 6. It was with unique molecular identifiers that the TCRbeta library was prepared. TCRdb re-called the PCR reads with MiXCR, one entry per CDR3 protein. Among 84,000 or so distinct CDR3 sequences listed, around 15% were seen once. Study-level points and caveats: Reports say that about two months after transplant, the alpha-beta T cells came out of several hundred graft clones that had expanded. Some patients' high day-60 TCRbeta diversity was attributed to recipient cells surviving conditioning. Counts and diversity of T cells one year after transplant came mostly from newly produced T cells.

The sequence was collected from a male patient aged 2 to 10 who had a stem cell transplant for acute lymphoblastic leukemia, so the T cells may come from the graft donor. The chain recombines TRBV7-2 with TRBJ2-1, with 10 bases that match TRBD2. The source material was PBMCs, mostly from graft donor cells, sampled 180 days after TCRalphabeta/CD19-depleted stem cell transplant. CDR3 DNA sequence: TGTGCCAGCAGTTTGGGACTAGCGTGGAATGAGCAGTTCTTC. Its protein is CASSLGLAWNEQFF.